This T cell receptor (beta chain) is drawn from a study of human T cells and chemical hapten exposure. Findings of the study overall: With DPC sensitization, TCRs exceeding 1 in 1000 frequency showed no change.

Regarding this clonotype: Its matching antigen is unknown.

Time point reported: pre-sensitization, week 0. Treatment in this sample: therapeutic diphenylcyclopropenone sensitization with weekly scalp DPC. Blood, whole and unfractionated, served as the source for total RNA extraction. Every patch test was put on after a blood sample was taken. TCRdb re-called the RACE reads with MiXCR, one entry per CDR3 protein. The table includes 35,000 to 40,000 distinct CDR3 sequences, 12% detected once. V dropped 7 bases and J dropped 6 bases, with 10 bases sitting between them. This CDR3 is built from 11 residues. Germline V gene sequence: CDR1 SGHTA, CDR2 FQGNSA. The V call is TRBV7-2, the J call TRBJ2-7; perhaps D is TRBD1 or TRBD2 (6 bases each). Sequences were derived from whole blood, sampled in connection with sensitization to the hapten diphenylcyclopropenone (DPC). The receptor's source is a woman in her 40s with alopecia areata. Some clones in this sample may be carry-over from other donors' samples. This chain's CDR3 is CASTGAVEQYF. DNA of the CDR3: TGTGCCAGCACGGGGGCAGTCGAGCAGTACTTC.